This T cell receptor beta chain was captured by sequencing in a study of human T cells and chemical hapten exposure. Study information: On the upper back, patch tests were applied with 0.01% DPC and read at 6 days.

This sample's time point: pre-sensitization, week 0. Regarding treatment: therapeutic diphenylcyclopropenone sensitization with weekly scalp DPC. In regard to this clonotype: Its antigen is unidentified.

TCRdb itself ran the RACE reads through MiXCR, one entry per CDR3 protein. The top ten clones hold approximately 5.5% of a sample with 62,000 or so distinct CDR3 sequences, 10% to 11% of them seen once. Germline V gives CDR1 MGHDK, CDR2 SYGVNS. Trimming took 1 base from V and 2 from J, leaving 6 bases between them. The length of the CDR3 is 15 residues. Notes on the study in general: With DPC sensitization, TCRs exceeding 1 in 1000 frequency showed no change.

The TCR sequence derives from a woman between 50 and 59 years old with alopecia areata. Some clones in this sample may be carry-over from other donors' samples. Sequencing used whole blood, obtained in connection with sensitization to the hapten diphenylcyclopropenone (DPC). The genes are TRBV25-1 and TRBJ2-6; the D is unclear. CDR3 region: CASSESGAGANVLTF. The CDR3 DNA follows: TGTGCCAGCAGTGAATCTGGGGCTGGGGCCAACGTCCTGACTTTC.